This T cell receptor beta chain was retrieved from a study of response to subunit inactivated influenza vaccine. This clonotype occurred a few times. Antigen specificity is unknown. TCRdb used MiXCR to reprocess the RT-PCR reads, holding one entry per CDR3 protein. The table has around 490,000 distinct CDR3 sequences, less than 8% seen once. Study-level findings and limits: A suggestion made by the authors is that each seasonal influenza vaccination recruits few new T cells.

This sequence was found in a man aged 45 to 70 who received an inactivated influenza vaccine. The sample here was PBMCs from blood, taken 23 to 25 months after vaccination.

CDR3 DNA: TGTGCCAGCAGGCAAGGACAGCTCAATCAGCCCCAGCATTTT. It encodes CASRQGQLNQPQHF. V is TRBV12-3 or TRBV12-4 and J is TRBJ1-5; D might be TRBD1 (6 bases). CDR3 length: 14 residues. V shed 6 bases and J shed 3 bases, with 12 bases lying between them.